What follows are 10 T cell receptor beta chains derived from one specimen sequenced in a study of cytotoxic CD8 clonotypes in ibrutinib-treated CLL. Here immunoSEQ multiplex PCR was the method, and the copy in TCRdb shows in-frame clones only, minus some. The table shows approximately 91,000 clones, with around 75% occurring only once. The specimen comprised PBMCs, sampled after 12 months of ibrutinib treatment. These receptors were obtained from a human donor with chronic lymphocytic leukemia.

This clone appeared a single time. V usage is TRBV2 and J usage is TRBJ2-5; D is unclear. The V gene lost 6 bases and the J gene lost 5 bases, with 19 bases spanning the gap. In germline, CDR1 is SNHLY, CDR2 FYNNEI. This CDR3 comprises 15 residues. The CDR3 DNA is TGTGCCAGCAGGGCCCTGTACGGTGAAGCCGAGACCCAGTACTTC. Translating it yields CASRALYGEAETQYF.

CDR3 region: CASSPRGVQPQHF. In nucleotides, the CDR3 is TGTGCCAGCAGCCCACGGGGGGTTCAGCCCCAGCATTTT. The chain uses TRBV6-6 and TRBJ1-5; D is perhaps TRBD1 (5 bases). Germline CDR1 and CDR2: MNHNY and SVGAGI (reference sequence). This CDR3 is 13 amino acids long. V shed 6 bases and J shed 6 bases, with 12 bases lying between them.

This clone occurred a few times. The gene calls are TRBV6-5 and TRBJ2-1; a possible D gene is TRBD2 (6 bases). CDR1 is MNHEY and CDR2 is SVGAGI in the germline V gene. The V and J ends lost 6 bases and 10 bases respectively, with 22 bases between them. The CDR3 is made up of 15 amino acids. CDR3 sequence: CASRRPGAKEGEQFF. The CDR3 bases are TGTGCCAGCAGACGCCCCGGGGCAAAGGAGGGCGAGCAGTTCTTC.

The J gene is TRBJ1-5, the V gene TRBV6-6; D not certain. This CDR3 has 12 amino acids. Trimming took 5 bases from V and 9 from J, leaving 11 bases between them. Germline V gene lookup returns CDR1 MNHNY and CDR2 SVGAGI (reference sequence). DNA of the CDR3: TGTGCCAGCAGTGGCTTCCTGGCGCCCCAGCATTTT. This codes for CASSGFLAPQHF.

The chain carries TRBV19 and TRBJ2-1, with 9 bases aligning to TRBD2. Germline-derived CDR1 and CDR2 are LNHDA and SQIVND (reference sequence). The ends lost 7 bases at V and 5 bases at J; junction bases unmatched: 9. This CDR3 contains 15 residues. The CDR3 here is CASKGAGGPHNEQFF. The CDR3 nucleotides read TGTGCCAGTAAGGGGGCGGGAGGGCCCCACAATGAGCAGTTCTTC.

The chain recombines TRBV7-9 with TRBJ1-2; D is undetermined. Germline V gives CDR1 SEHNR, CDR2 FQNEAQ (reference sequence). The length of the CDR3 is 15 residues. Between the trimmed V and J ends, which lost 5 bases and 6 bases, there was a span of 19 bases. The chain's CDR3 is CASSNVIWEKDGYTF. The CDR3 coding sequence is TGTGCCAGCAGCAACGTCATCTGGGAGAAGGATGGCTACACCTTC.

This sequence joins TRBV6-5 and TRBJ1-6; perhaps TRBD1 as D (5 bases). This CDR3 spans 13 amino acids. The V end lost 0 bases, the J end lost 14 bases, and 11 bases lay between the germline ends. Germline CDR1 MNHEY, CDR2 SVGAGI. The CDR3 DNA reads as TGTGCCAGCAGTTACTCTCAGGGTTTGGCCCTCCACTTT. Its protein is CASSYSQGLALHF.

The CDR3 nucleotides are TGTGCCAGCAGCCGTTACTACAATGAGCAGTTCTTC. It specifies CASSRYYNEQFF. The chain combines TRBV13 with TRBJ2-1, with D unresolved. The germline gives CDR1 PRHDT, CDR2 FYEKMQ (reference sequence). Trimming stripped 5 bases from V and 3 bases from J, with 5 bases between. CDR3 length: 12 amino acids.

Only a few counts were recorded for this clone. This sequence joins TRBV7-9 and TRBJ1-2; D gene uncertain. Trimming pared 8 bases from V and 4 bases from J, leaving 11 bases between. This CDR3 is built from 12 residues. Germline V CDR1 and CDR2: SEHNR, FQNEAQ (reference sequence). The CDR3 DNA reads as TGTGCCAGCGGGGTGGCAGCCTATGGCTACACCTTC. As protein: CASGVAAYGYTF.

This clone was recorded at least ten times. The chain links TRBV27 to TRBJ2-7; 14 nucleotides agree with TRBD2. This CDR3 has 17 residues. J was trimmed by 2 bases and V by 5 bases; bases with no gene match: 8. Germline CDR1 is MNHEY and CDR2 is SMNVEV (reference sequence). CDR3 DNA: TGTGCCAGCAGTCCGACTAGCGGGAGGGCCCGTGCCTACGAGCAGTACTTC. Protein product: CASSPTSGRARAYEQYF.